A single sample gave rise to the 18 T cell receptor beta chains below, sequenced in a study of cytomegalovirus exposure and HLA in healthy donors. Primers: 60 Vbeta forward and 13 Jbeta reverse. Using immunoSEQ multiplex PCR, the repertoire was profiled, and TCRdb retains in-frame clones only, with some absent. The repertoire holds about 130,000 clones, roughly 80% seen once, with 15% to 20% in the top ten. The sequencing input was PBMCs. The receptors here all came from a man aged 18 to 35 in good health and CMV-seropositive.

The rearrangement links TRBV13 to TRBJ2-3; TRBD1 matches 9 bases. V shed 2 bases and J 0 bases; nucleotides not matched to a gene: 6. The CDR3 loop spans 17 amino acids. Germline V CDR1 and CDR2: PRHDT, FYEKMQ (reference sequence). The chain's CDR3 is CASSLRGQGSSTDTQYF. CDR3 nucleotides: TGTGCCAGCAGCTTAAGGGGACAGGGCTCCAGCACAGATACGCAGTATTTT.

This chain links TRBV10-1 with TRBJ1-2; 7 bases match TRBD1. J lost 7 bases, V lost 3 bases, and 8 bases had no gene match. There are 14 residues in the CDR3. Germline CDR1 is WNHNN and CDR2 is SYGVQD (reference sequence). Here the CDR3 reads CASSEVRQGFGYTF. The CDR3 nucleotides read TGCGCCAGCAGTGAAGTAAGACAGGGATTTGGCTACACCTTC.

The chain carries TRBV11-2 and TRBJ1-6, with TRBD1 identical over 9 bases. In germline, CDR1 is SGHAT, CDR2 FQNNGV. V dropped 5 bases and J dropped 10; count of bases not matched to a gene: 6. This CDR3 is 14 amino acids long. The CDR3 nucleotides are TGTGCCAGCAGCCAGGGGACAGGGAACTCACCCCTCCACTTT. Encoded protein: CASSQGTGNSPLHF.

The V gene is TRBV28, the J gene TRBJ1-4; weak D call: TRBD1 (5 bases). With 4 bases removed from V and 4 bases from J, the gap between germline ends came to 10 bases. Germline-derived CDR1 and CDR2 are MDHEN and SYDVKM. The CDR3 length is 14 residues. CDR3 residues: CASSSGDLNEKLFF. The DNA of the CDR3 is TGTGCCAGCAGTTCGGGGGATCTTAATGAAAAACTGTTTTTT.

CDR3 in DNA: TGTGCCAGCAGCCCCGGCGGGGGCCCCTACAATGAGCAGTTCTTC. Translating gives CASSPGGGPYNEQFF. J is TRBJ2-1 and V is TRBV7-9; tentatively, D is TRBD2 (7 bases). With 5 bases removed from V and 2 bases from J, the gap between germline ends came to 13 bases. Germline loops: CDR1 SEHNR, CDR2 FQNEAQ (reference sequence). The CDR3 runs to 15 residues.

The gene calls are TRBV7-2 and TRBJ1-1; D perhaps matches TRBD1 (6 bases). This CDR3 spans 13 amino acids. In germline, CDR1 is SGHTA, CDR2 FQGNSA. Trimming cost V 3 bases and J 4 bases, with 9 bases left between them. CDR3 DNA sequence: TGTGCCAGCAGCTTTCAGGGGAGCACTGAAGCTTTCTTT. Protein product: CASSFQGSTEAFF.

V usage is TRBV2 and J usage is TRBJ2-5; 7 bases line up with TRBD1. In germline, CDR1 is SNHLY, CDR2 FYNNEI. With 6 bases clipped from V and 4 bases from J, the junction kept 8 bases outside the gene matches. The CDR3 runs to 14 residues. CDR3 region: CASSRGTARETQYF. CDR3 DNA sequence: TGTGCCAGCAGCCGAGGGACAGCCCGAGAGACCCAGTACTTC.

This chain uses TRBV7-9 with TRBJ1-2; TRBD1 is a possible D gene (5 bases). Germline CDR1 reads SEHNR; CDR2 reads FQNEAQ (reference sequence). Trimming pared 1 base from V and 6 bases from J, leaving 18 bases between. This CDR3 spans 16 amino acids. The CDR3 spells CASSLGPGGLDDGYTF. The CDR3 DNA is TGTGCCAGCAGCTTAGGGCCCGGGGGTTTAGACGATGGCTACACCTTC.

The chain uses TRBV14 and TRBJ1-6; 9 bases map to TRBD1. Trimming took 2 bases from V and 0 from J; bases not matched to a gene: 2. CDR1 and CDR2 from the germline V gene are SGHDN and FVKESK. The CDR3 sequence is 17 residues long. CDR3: CASSQQTGGSYNSPLHF. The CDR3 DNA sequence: TGTGCCAGCAGCCAACAGACAGGGGGCTCCTATAATTCACCCCTCCACTTT.

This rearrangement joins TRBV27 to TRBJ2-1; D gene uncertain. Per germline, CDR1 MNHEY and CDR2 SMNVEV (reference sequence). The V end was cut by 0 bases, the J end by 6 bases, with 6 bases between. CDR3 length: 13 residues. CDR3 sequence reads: CASSLSAVNEQFF. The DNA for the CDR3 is TGTGCCAGCAGTTTATCTGCAGTCAATGAGCAGTTCTTC.

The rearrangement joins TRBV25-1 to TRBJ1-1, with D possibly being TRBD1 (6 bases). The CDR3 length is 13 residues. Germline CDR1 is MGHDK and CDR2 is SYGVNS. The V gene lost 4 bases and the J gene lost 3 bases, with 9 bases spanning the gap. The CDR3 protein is CASSGRGYTEAFF. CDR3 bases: TGTGCCAGCAGTGGCAGGGGTTACACTGAAGCTTTCTTT.

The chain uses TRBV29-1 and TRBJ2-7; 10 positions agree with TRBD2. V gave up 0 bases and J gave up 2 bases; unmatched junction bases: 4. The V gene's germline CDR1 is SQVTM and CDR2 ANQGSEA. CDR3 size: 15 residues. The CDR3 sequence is CSVEDGTSETYEQYF. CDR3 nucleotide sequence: TGCAGCGTTGAAGATGGGACTAGCGAAACCTACGAGCAGTACTTC.

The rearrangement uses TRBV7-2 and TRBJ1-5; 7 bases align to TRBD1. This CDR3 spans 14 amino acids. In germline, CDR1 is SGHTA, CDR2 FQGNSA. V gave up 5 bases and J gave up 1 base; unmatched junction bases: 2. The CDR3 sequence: CASSKGQSNQPQHF. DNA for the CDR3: TGTGCCAGCAGCAAGGGACAGAGCAATCAGCCCCAGCATTTT.

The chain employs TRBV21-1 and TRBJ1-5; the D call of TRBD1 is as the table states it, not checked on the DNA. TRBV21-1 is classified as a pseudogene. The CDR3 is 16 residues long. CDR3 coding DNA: TGTGCCAGAGGCCTCACCACAGGGTACAGCAATCAGCCCCAGCATTTT. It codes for CARGLTTGYSNQPQHF.

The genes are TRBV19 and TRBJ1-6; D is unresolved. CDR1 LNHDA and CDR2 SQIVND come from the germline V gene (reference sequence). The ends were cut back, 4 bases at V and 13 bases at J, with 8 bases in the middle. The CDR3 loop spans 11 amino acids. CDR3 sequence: CASSSTGPLHF. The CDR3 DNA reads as TGTGCCAGTAGTAGTACCGGGCCCCTCCACTTT.

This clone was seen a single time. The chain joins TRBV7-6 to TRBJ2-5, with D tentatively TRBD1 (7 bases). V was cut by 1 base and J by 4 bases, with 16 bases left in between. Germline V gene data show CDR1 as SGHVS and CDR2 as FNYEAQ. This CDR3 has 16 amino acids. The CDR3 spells CASSLGLGQGGETQYF. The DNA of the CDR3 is TGTGCCAGCAGCTTAGGTCTCGGTCAGGGGGGAGAGACCCAGTACTTC.

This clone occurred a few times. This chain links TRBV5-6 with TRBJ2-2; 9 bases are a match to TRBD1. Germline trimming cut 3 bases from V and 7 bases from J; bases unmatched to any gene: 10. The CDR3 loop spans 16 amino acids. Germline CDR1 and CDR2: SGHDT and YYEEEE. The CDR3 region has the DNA TGTGCCAGCAGCTGGGTGTGGACAGGGGCGAACGGGGAGCTGTTTTTT. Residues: CASSWVWTGANGELFF.

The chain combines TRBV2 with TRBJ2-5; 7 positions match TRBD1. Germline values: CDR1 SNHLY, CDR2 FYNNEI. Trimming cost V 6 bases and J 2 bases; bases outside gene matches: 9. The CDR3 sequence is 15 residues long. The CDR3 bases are TGTGCCAGCAGCGCTGTGGGACAGCCACAAGAGACCCAGTACTTC. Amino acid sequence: CASSAVGQPQETQYF.